Sequencing of this T cell receptor (beta chain) was carried out in a study of T cells in narcolepsy. The overall study: Healthy controls were enrolled alongside patients with narcolepsy type 1 or type 2.

The data were produced by immunoSEQ multiplex PCR, yet TCRdb's version contains in-frame clones alone and is incomplete. Of tens of thousands of clones listed, around 75% are singletons. Per germline, CDR1 SGHDN and CDR2 FVKESK. Trimming removed 1 base from V and 3 bases from J, with 4 bases in between. The length of the CDR3 is 12 residues. On this clone itself: No antigen is known for it.

Study conclusions and caveats: Same-patient CSF and blood CD4+ T cell clonotypes included HCRT-specific and TRIB2-specific autoreactive ones.

This chain connects TRBV14 to TRBJ2-7; unclear D gene. The TCR originated in a human donor with narcolepsy. Source material: CD45RA- memory CD4+ T cells from PBMCs. The CDR3 nucleotides are TGTGCCAGCAGCCAAGCGGACTACGAGCAGTACTTC. Its protein product is CASSQADYEQYF.